The sequence of this TCR beta chain was determined in a study of blood T cell repertoires in COVID-19. This clone appeared once. In the authors' methods: Nucleated cell counts were estimated from reference gene primer amplification. Generated by immunoSEQ multiplex PCR, the TCRdb table keeps only in-frame clones and is missing some. V, J and clone size are taken as reported in that table, and D and trimming were inferred from the DNA itself. The repertoire holds about 180,000 clones, with 70% to 90% as singletons. The Seattle patients, enrolled during active infection, were followed longitudinally. Sequencing input: peripheral blood. This clonotype was sampled from a woman in her forties or fifties with COVID-19, enrolled during active disease.

CDR3 region: CASRLATDTQYF. In DNA, the CDR3 is TGTGCCAGCAGGCTAGCCACAGATACGCAGTATTTT. This chain connects TRBV7-9 to TRBJ2-3, with D maybe TRBD2 (5 bases). CDR1 is SEHNR, CDR2 FQNEAQ, per germline (reference sequence). This CDR3 has 12 amino acids. The V end lost 6 bases, the J end lost 2 bases, and 6 bases lay between the germline ends.